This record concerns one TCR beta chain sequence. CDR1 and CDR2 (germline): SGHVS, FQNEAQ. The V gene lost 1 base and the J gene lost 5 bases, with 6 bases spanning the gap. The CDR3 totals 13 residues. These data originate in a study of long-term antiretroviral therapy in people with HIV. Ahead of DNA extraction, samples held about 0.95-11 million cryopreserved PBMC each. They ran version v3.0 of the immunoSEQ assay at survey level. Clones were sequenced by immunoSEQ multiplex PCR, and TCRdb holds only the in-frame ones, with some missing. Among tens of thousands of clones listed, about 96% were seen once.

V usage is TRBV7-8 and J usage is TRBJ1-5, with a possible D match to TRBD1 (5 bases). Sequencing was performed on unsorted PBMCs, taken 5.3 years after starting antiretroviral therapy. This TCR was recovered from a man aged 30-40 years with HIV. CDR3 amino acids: CASSLGGHQPQHF. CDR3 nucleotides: TGTGCCAGCAGCTTAGGGGGCCATCAGCCCCAGCATTTT.